The 22 T cell receptor beta chains given below trace back to one sample, sequenced in a study of T-cell memory formation after mild COVID-19. Using its own MiXCR run on the 5' RACE reads, TCRdb lists one record per CDR3 protein. The repertoire holds around 4,400 distinct CDR3 sequences, with around a quarter as singletons. The sample taken for sequencing was PBMCs or a T cell subset sorted from them (not recorded which). The receptors were gathered from an adult who had mild COVID-19 (a few samples of this study predate the infection). Cell type and time point are not known.

This clonotype has a count of ten or more. J is TRBJ1-4 and V is TRBV10-3; 8 bases fit TRBD1. V shed 0 bases and J 6 bases; nucleotides not matched to a gene: 3. Germline V CDR1 and CDR2: ENHRY, SYGVKD. There are 15 residues in the CDR3. The CDR3 region is CAISESRTGYEKLFF. In nucleotides, the CDR3 is TGTGCCATCAGTGAGTCAAGGACAGGGTATGAAAAACTGTTTTTT.

This clonotype was counted many times. This chain joins TRBV30 and TRBJ2-1, with D unclear. The CDR3 loop spans 15 amino acids. Germline CDR1 GTSNPN, CDR2 SVGIG (reference sequence). V was clipped by 2 bases and J by 0 bases, with 11 bases between them. CDR3 coding DNA: TGTGCCTGGAGTATGACTCTAAGCTCCTACAATGAGCAGTTCTTC. Its translation is CAWSMTLSSYNEQFF.

By its share, this clonotype is medium-sized (0.01 to 0.1%). The rearrangement joins TRBV28 to TRBJ1-1; D is undetermined. V lost 2 bases and J lost 1, with 5 bases in between. This CDR3 has 13 amino acids. In germline, CDR1 is MDHEN, CDR2 SYDVKM. The CDR3 nucleotides read TGTGCCAGCAGTTTACCTGGGAACACTGAAGCTTTCTTT. The encoded protein is CASSLPGNTEAFF.

This clonotype is classed as medium-sized. V and J are TRBV23-1 and TRBJ2-7; the match to TRBD1 covers 7 bases. TRBV23-1 qualifies as an ORF whose function is uncertain. The CDR3 length is 14 residues. V dropped 8 bases and J dropped 3; count of bases not matched to a gene: 10. For the CDR3, the DNA is TGCGCCAGCCCCTCCGGACAGGTCTACTACGAGCAGTACTTC. Translating gives CASPSGQVYYEQYF.

By share, this clonotype counts as medium-sized. The chain couples TRBV6-2 or TRBV6-3 to TRBJ1-5, with unresolved D. This CDR3 region has 14 residues. Trimming removed 6 bases at V and 7 bases at J, with 16 bases between. The germline V gene has CDR1 MNHEY and CDR2 SVGEGT. CDR3 amino acids: CASRQGGGGQPQHF. The CDR3, as DNA: TGTGCCAGCAGACAAGGCGGTGGTGGCCAGCCCCAGCATTTT.

By sample fraction, this clonotype is medium-sized. The gene calls are TRBV7-3 and TRBJ2-5, with TRBD2 identical over 8 bases. The J segment lost 2 bases and the V segment lost 5 bases, leaving 7 bases of the junction unmatched. The V gene's germline CDR1 is SGHTA and CDR2 FQGTGA. This CDR3 is built from 15 residues. The CDR3 spells CASSPGGQRQETQYF. The CDR3 DNA reads TGTGCCAGCAGCCCGGGAGGGCAGCGTCAAGAGACCCAGTACTTC. The entire variable domain, with the rest obtained from reference TRBV7-3 and TRBJ2-5, is as follows: GAGVSQTPSNKVTEKGKYVELRCDPISGHTALYWYRQSLGQGPEFLIYFQGTGAADDSGLPNDRFFAVRPEGSVSTLKIQRTERGDSAVYLCASSPGGQRQETQYFGPGTRLLVL.

By frequency in the sample, this clonotype is medium-sized. This chain joins TRBV12-3 or TRBV12-4 and TRBJ2-7; D not certain. V lost 2 bases to trimming and J lost 2 bases, with 4 bases between them. The CDR3 loop spans 12 amino acids. CDR3 in DNA: TGTGCCAGCAGTTTACGAGCCTACGAGCAGTACTTC. Translated, it gives CASSLRAYEQYF.

The chain joins TRBV7-9 to TRBJ1-1; 8 bases match TRBD1. Germline CDR1 SEHNR, CDR2 FQNEAQ (reference sequence). V trimming: 1 base; J trimming: 11 bases; junction bases outside the gene matches: 9. CDR3 size: 14 residues. The chain's CDR3 is CASSLVQGQGAAFF. The CDR3 coding sequence is TGTGCCAGCAGCTTAGTTCAAGGGCAGGGGGCCGCTTTCTTT.

In its sample, this clonotype was seen once. The chain employs TRBV12-3 or TRBV12-4 and TRBJ1-2, with no clear D. This CDR3 has 15 amino acids. The V end was cut by 6 bases, the J end by 4 bases, with 18 bases between. CDR3 DNA: TGTGCCAGCAGCCCCCCCGGACGGAGTAGCTATGGCTACACCTTC. This encodes CASSPPGRSSYGYTF.

This clonotype is medium-sized in the sample. This chain links TRBV12-5 with TRBJ2-7, with 10 nucleotides matching TRBD1. V gave up 5 bases and J gave up 7 bases; unmatched junction bases: 8. The length of the CDR3 is 14 residues. Germline values: CDR1 LGHNT, CDR2 FRNRAP. The CDR3 nucleotides are TGTGCTAGTGGTCCCGGGACAGGGGTCATAGAGCAGTACTTC. Its translation is CASGPGTGVIEQYF.

There are many counts of this clonotype. V is TRBV4-3 and J is TRBJ1-2; possibly TRBD1 for D (5 bases). CDR1 and CDR2 from the germline V gene are LGHNA and YSLEER. V lost 0 bases, J lost 1 base, and 21 bases lay in between. This CDR3 region has 19 residues. CDR3 DNA sequence: TGCGCCAGCAGCCAAGATTCTTTCGGGGGAGTTTCTATTAACTATGGCTACACCTTC. Encoded protein: CASSQDSFGGVSINYGYTF.

This clonotype is termed medium-sized. The rearrangement links TRBV7-9 to TRBJ2-3, with D perhaps given as TRBD1 or TRBD2 (6 bases each). CDR1 is SEHNR, CDR2 FQNEAQ, per germline (reference sequence). The CDR3 covers 15 residues. V was trimmed by 3 bases and J by 5 bases, leaving 15 bases between them. Written as DNA, the CDR3 is TGTGCCAGCAGCTTTTTCGGGGGCCTAAGAGATACGCAGTATTTT. Translating it yields CASSFFGGLRDTQYF.

This clonotype is categorized as medium-sized (0.01 to 0.1%). The chain has TRBV7-6 and TRBJ1-6, with a weak D call TRBD1 (6 bases). The ends were cut back, 1 base at V and 7 bases at J, with 11 bases in the middle. Germline V gene lookup returns CDR1 SGHVS and CDR2 FNYEAQ. This CDR3 spans 15 amino acids. This CDR3 is CASSLGGAGNSPLHF. CDR3 nucleotides: TGTGCCAGCAGCTTAGGGGGGGCAGGAAATTCACCCCTCCACTTT. Together with reference TRBV7-6 and TRBJ1-6, the CDR3 gives the full variable domain: GAGVSQSPRYKVTKRGQDVALRCDPISGHVSLYWYRQALGQGPEFLTYFNYEAQQDKSGLPNDRFSAERPEGSISTLTIQRTEQRDSAMYRCASSLGGAGNSPLHFGNGTRLTVT.

In its sample, this clonotype is medium-sized (0.01 to 0.1%). The chain joins TRBV6-5 to TRBJ1-2; weak D call: TRBD1 (5 bases). V lost 0 bases and J 2 bases, leaving 10 bases between the germline ends. This CDR3 has 15 residues. Germline V gene sequence: CDR1 MNHEY, CDR2 SVGAGI. The CDR3 here is CASSYSQGGNYGYTF. CDR3 DNA sequence: TGTGCCAGCAGTTACTCCCAGGGCGGAAACTATGGCTACACCTTC.

In its sample, this clonotype ranks as medium-sized. This chain connects TRBV18 to TRBJ2-6; unclear D gene. The CDR3 is 16 residues long. With 1 base removed from V and 0 bases from J, the gap between germline ends came to 7 bases. The germline gives CDR1 KGHSH, CDR2 LQKENI. The CDR3 here is CASSPLPLSGANVLTF. For the CDR3, the DNA is TGTGCCAGCTCACCACTCCCACTCTCTGGGGCCAACGTCCTGACTTTC. The full variable domain, completed using reference TRBV18 and TRBJ2-6, is NAGVMQNPRHLVRRRGQEARLRCSPMKGHSHVYWYRQLPEEGLKFMVYLQKENIIDESGMPKERFSAEFPKEGPSILRIQQVVRGDSAAYFCASSPLPLSGANVLTFGAGSRLTVL.

This clonotype is medium-sized by share. V is TRBV4-1 and J is TRBJ2-3; 10 nucleotides line up with TRBD2. The ends lost 3 bases at V and 2 bases at J; junction bases unmatched: 8. Germline CDR1 reads MGHRA; CDR2 reads YSYEKL. The CDR3 is 17 residues long. In DNA, the CDR3 is TGCGCCAGCAGCCACCGCCCCGGGACTAGCGACACAGATACGCAGTATTTT. Translated, it gives CASSHRPGTSDTDTQYF.

At least ten counts were recorded for this clonotype. The chain is built from TRBV27 and TRBJ1-2, with TRBD1 matching over 7 bases. The CDR3 extends over 14 amino acids. Trimming at V came to 5 bases and at J to 5 bases, leaving 8 bases not matched to a gene. The V gene's germline CDR1 is MNHEY and CDR2 SMNVEV (reference sequence). This CDR3 reads CASSSAGGFYGYTF. CDR3 sequence (DNA): TGTGCCAGCAGTAGTGCAGGGGGTTTTTATGGCTACACCTTC.

Within the sample, this clonotype is medium-sized (0.01 to 0.1%). V gene TRBV9 combines with J gene TRBJ1-3; D ambiguous. The V gene's germline CDR1 is SGDLS and CDR2 YYNGEE. Trimming stripped 2 bases from V and 0 bases from J, with 3 bases between. CDR3 length: 13 amino acids. CDR3 residues: CASSVNSGNTIYF. Here the CDR3 DNA reads TGTGCCAGCAGCGTGAACTCTGGAAACACCATATATTTT.

In its sample, this clonotype is medium-sized. The V and J genes are TRBV5-1 and TRBJ1-4; D may be TRBD1 (5 bases). V shed 4 bases and J shed 3 bases, with 10 bases lying between them. The CDR3 runs 14 residues. CDR1 and CDR2 from the germline V gene are SGHRS and YFSETQ. In DNA, the CDR3 is TGCGCCAGCAGCGTGGCGACAGCTAATGAAAAACTGTTTTTT. Amino acid sequence: CASSVATANEKLFF.

The V gene is TRBV12-3 or TRBV12-4, the J gene TRBJ1-5, with TRBD1 identical over 11 bases. Trimming took 5 bases from V and 3 from J; bases not matched to a gene: 6. This CDR3 is built from 16 residues. CDR3 bases: TGTGCCAGCAGTCAGGGACAGGGGGTCCTCAATCAGCCCCAGCATTTT. Translated, it gives CASSQGQGVLNQPQHF.

The V gene is TRBV5-5, the J gene TRBJ2-1; D call uncertain. The CDR3 loop spans 11 amino acids. CDR1 is SGHKS, CDR2 YYEKEE, per germline (reference sequence). V was pared by 4 bases and J by 8 bases, with 7 bases between. The CDR3 sequence: CASSPHDEQFF. CDR3 in DNA: TGTGCCAGCAGCCCACATGATGAGCAGTTCTTC.

In this sample, this clonotype is medium-sized. The chain is built from TRBV6-2 or TRBV6-3 and TRBJ1-1; D is perhaps TRBD1 (6 bases). V lost 2 bases and J lost 8, with 12 bases in between. Germline loops: CDR1 MNHEY, CDR2 SVGEGT. The CDR3 covers 13 residues. DNA of the CDR3: TGTGCCAGCAGTTACCCCGGGACACTAGAAGCTTTCTTT. Translating it yields CASSYPGTLEAFF.